This T cell receptor (beta chain) was sequenced for a study of identical twins. This CDR3 has 16 amino acids. The V end was cut by 2 bases, the J end by 2 bases, with 18 bases between. CDR1 is DFQATT and CDR2 is SNEGSKA in the germline V gene (reference sequence). From the 5' RACE reads, TCRdb called clonotypes with MiXCR, one entry per CDR3 protein. Of 550,000 to 700,000 distinct CDR3 sequences in the sample, around a tenth are singletons; the top ten hold roughly 3%. These data are also associated with another study on yellow fever vaccine responses in identical twins.

The V gene is TRBV20-1, the J gene TRBJ1-2; tentative D call: TRBD1 (6 bases). The receptor comes from a woman between 18 and 30 years old in good health. Sequencing input: PBMCs. CDR3 amino acids: CSARNPGHKLNYGYTF. The CDR3 bases are TGCAGTGCTAGAAACCCGGGACATAAACTAAACTATGGCTACACCTTC.